The 10 T cell receptor beta chains below all came from one sample that was sequenced in a study of OX40 agonist ivuxolimab in advanced cancers. Measured with immunoSEQ multiplex PCR; TCRdb has only the in-frame clones, and not every one. The sample records about 40,000 clones, 70% to 90% being singletons. Here the sequenced sample was CD4+ or CD8+ T cells sorted from blood, taken in a trial of the OX40 agonist ivuxolimab. The receptor set was obtained from an adult with an advanced solid tumor such as melanoma, head and neck, liver or kidney cancer.

This chain uses TRBV19 with TRBJ2-4, with TRBD1 matching 8 bases. CDR3 length equals 14 residues. Germline CDR1 LNHDA, CDR2 SQIVND (reference sequence). As DNA, the CDR3 is TGTTCTAGACAGGGGCCTGCAGCCAAAAACATTCAGTACTTC. This codes for CSRQGPAAKNIQYF.

The rearrangement joins TRBV27 to TRBJ1-2; D gene ambiguous. V was trimmed by 10 bases and J by 4 bases, leaving 16 bases between them. Germline V lookup: CDR1 MNHEY, CDR2 SMNVEV (reference sequence). This CDR3 is 13 amino acids long. CDR3 in amino acids: CATGLAGIYGYTF. The CDR3 DNA is TGTGCCACCGGCCTGGCAGGTATCTATGGCTACACCTTC.

This chain joins TRBV27 and TRBJ2-7, with D unclear. The V gene lost 6 bases and the J gene lost 3 bases, with 6 bases spanning the gap. Germline CDR1 MNHEY, CDR2 SMNVEV (reference sequence). The CDR3 loop spans 11 amino acids. CDR3 region: CASSFGYEQYF. The CDR3 DNA reads as TGTGCCAGCAGCTTTGGCTACGAGCAGTACTTC.

The chain carries TRBV4-1 and TRBJ1-1; D might be TRBD1 (6 bases). Deletions cut 1 base from V and 3 bases from J, with 21 bases between. Germline V gene data show CDR1 as MGHRA and CDR2 as YSYEKL. The CDR3 sequence is 18 residues long. CDR3 sequence: CASSQGVPGQFSYTEAFF. In DNA, the CDR3 is TGCGCCAGCAGCCAAGGGGTCCCCGGACAGTTTTCTTACACTGAAGCTTTCTTT.

The genes are TRBV7-3 and TRBJ2-3; 7 bases match TRBD2. The germline V gene has CDR1 SGHTA and CDR2 FQGTGA. The CDR3 is 15 residues long. The V segment lost 0 bases and the J segment 0 bases; nucleotides outside the gene matches: 0. The CDR3 sequence is CASSLTGGSTDTQYF. The CDR3 DNA reads as TGTGCCAGCAGCTTAACCGGGGGGAGCACAGATACGCAGTATTTT. Full variable domain (missing parts from reference TRBV7-3 and TRBJ2-3): GAGVSQTPSNKVTEKGKYVELRCDPISGHTALYWYRQSLGQGPEFLIYFQGTGAADDSGLPNDRFFAVRPEGSVSTLKIQRTERGDSAVYLCASSLTGGSTDTQYFGPGTRLTVL.

This clone was recorded once. The chain carries TRBV6-5 and TRBJ2-3; D gene ambiguous. V lost 2 bases and J lost 6, with 15 bases in between. The CDR3 is 15 amino acids. The germline CDR1 and CDR2 sequences are MNHEY and SVGAGI. This CDR3 reads CASSYTRVLGDTQYF. The CDR3 DNA follows: TGTGCCAGCAGTTACACCCGCGTCCTCGGGGATACGCAGTATTTT.

The chain carries TRBV18 and TRBJ2-6; weak D call: TRBD1 (5 bases). V lost 5 bases to trimming and J lost 0 bases, with 11 bases between them. This CDR3 contains 16 residues. Germline V lookup: CDR1 KGHSH, CDR2 LQKENI. The CDR3 here is CASSSLQDSGANVLTF. The CDR3 nucleotides read TGTGCCAGCTCATCCCTACAGGACTCTGGGGCCAACGTCCTGACTTTC.

The V and J genes are TRBV19 and TRBJ1-2; 7 nucleotides match TRBD1. Unmatched junction bases numbered 5, after V lost 10 bases and J lost 0 bases. This CDR3 is built from 13 residues. Germline V CDR1 and CDR2: LNHDA, SQIVND (reference sequence). CDR3 nucleotide sequence: TGTGCCACTGGGACAGCCTCTAACTATGGCTACACCTTC. Protein: CATGTASNYGYTF.

The gene calls are TRBV5-8 and TRBJ2-7; TRBD1 matches 8 bases. Germline CDR1 reads SGHTS; CDR2 reads YDEGEE. Losses at the gene ends were 3 bases for V and 3 bases for J; bases not matched to a gene: 2. This CDR3 has 13 amino acids. CDR3 DNA sequence: TGTGCCAGCAGCTCCGGACAGGGCTACGAGCAGTACTTC. Encoded protein: CASSSGQGYEQYF.

About this clone itself: This sample includes further DNA sequences coding for the same CDR3. This chain uses TRBV9 with TRBJ2-2; D call uncertain. V lost 0 bases to trimming and J lost 5 bases, with 2 bases between them. Germline-derived CDR1 and CDR2 are SGDLS and YYNGEE. The CDR3 spans 12 residues. The CDR3 DNA sequence: TGTGCCAGCAGCGTAGGGACCGGGGAGCTGTTTTTT. Translating gives CASSVGTGELFF.